This is a list of T cell receptor beta chains from one sample in a study of PD-1 and CTLA-4 blockade in melanoma. Generated by immunoSEQ multiplex PCR, the TCRdb table keeps only in-frame clones and is missing some. This sample carries about 16,000 clones, about 71% of them seen once, and the ten largest clones take 14%. The sequencing here drew on CD8+ T cells from peripheral blood, taken from a patient given anti-PD-1 treatment. The receptor source for this set is a human donor with melanoma. Each CDR3 is given with its conserved first and last residue. A D gene is named only where the DNA matches it firmly. Some rows mark clone size as missing; the rest say once, few, many or name a class of expanded clone.

>19|TRBJ1-1|NA|TRBV29-1|NA
TGCAGCGTTGAGCACCCGGCGGCCCTACCACCTCTTCCGAACACTGAAGCTTTCTTT
CSVEHPAALPPLPNTEAFF
>15|TRBJ2-7|NA|TRBV23-1|NA
TGCGCCAGCAGTCAAACTACAGGGTTATCCTACGAGCAGTACTTC
CASSQTTGLSYEQYF
>14|TRBJ1-2|NA|TRBV27|NA
TGTGCCAGCAGTTTTCGAAGAGGGGGATATGGCTACACCTTC
CASSFRRGGYGYTF
>15|TRBJ1-6|NA|TRBV9|NA
TGTGCCAGCAGCGACGTAAGCTCCTATAATTCACCCCTCCACTTT
CASSDVSSYNSPLHF
>14|TRBJ2-7|NA|TRBV27|NA
TGTGCCAGCAGTGTAACAGGACCCTCCTACGAGCAGTACTTC
CASSVTGPSYEQYF
>10|TRBJ1-2|NA|TRBV6-5|NA
TGTGCCACCTTCGGGTCCGGCTACACCTTC
CATFGSGYTF
>14|TRBJ1-1|NA|TRBV9|NA
TGTGCCAGCAGCGTAGAACAGGTAGACACTGAAGCTTTCTTT
CASSVEQVDTEAFF
>16|TRBJ2-1|NA|TRBV7-9|NA
TGTGCCAGCAGCTTAGTTGTACACAGCTCCTACAATGAGCAGTTCTTC
CASSLVVHSSYNEQFF
>12|TRBJ2-1|NA|TRBV7-9|NA
TGTGCCAGCAGTCACCGAAAGGATGAGCAGTTCTTC
CASSHRKDEQFF
>14|TRBJ2-5|NA|TRBV11-3|NA
TGTGCCAGCAGCATCCCACAGGGAGGGGAGACCCAGTACTTC
CASSIPQGGETQYF
>14|TRBJ2-7|NA|TRBV27|NA
TGTGCCAGCAGTTTGACGGGGGTACCCTACGAGCAGTACTTC
CASSLTGVPYEQYF
>13|TRBJ1-1|NA|TRBV9|NA
TGTGCCAGCAGCGTAGGACAGGCCCCTGAAGCTTTCTTT
CASSVGQAPEAFF
>14|TRBJ1-1|TRBD1|TRBV27|NA
TGTGCCAGCAGTTTAGGACAGGGAAGCACTGAAGCTTTCTTT
CASSLGQGSTEAFF
>16|TRBJ2-7|TRBD2|TRBV3-1/TRBV3-2|once
TGTGCCAGCAGCCAAGTTGGAACTAGCGGGAGGGTCGAGCAGTACTTC
CASSQVGTSGRVEQYF
>14|TRBJ2-7|NA|TRBV28|NA
TGTGCCAGCAGTTTACAGGGGAGATCCTACGAGCAGTACTTC
CASSLQGRSYEQYF
>13|TRBJ2-7|NA|TRBV7-8|NA
TGTGCCAGCAGCTTAGCGAATACTTACGAGCAGTACTTC
CASSLANTYEQYF
>15|TRBJ2-5|NA|TRBV2|NA
TGTGCCAGCAGTGAAAGGGCTCGCACAGGGGAGACCCAGTACTTC
CASSERARTGETQYF
>16|TRBJ2-3|TRBD2|TRBV9|NA
TGTGCCAGCAGCGTAGAGGCGGGGGGGCCAGTAGATACGCAGTATTTT
CASSVEAGGPVDTQYF
>12|TRBJ2-1|NA|TRBV4-2|NA
TGTGCCAGCAGCCAAGAGGCGGGGGAGCAGTTCTTC
CASSQEAGEQFF
>14|TRBJ2-7|TRBD1|TRBV12-5|NA
TGTGCTAGTGGTCAAGGGGGCGCGTCCTACGAGCAGTACTTC
CASGQGGASYEQYF
>16|TRBJ1-1|TRBD1|TRBV6-5|few
TGTGCCAGCAGTTCCGACAGGGGGTGGATGAACACTGAAGCTTTCTTT
CASSSDRGWMNTEAFF
>16|TRBJ2-7|TRBD2|TRBV27|NA
TGTGCCAGCAGTCCCTTGATAGCGGGGGGGCCCTACGAGCAGTACTTC
CASSPLIAGGPYEQYF
>14|TRBJ2-7|NA|TRBV19|NA
TGTGCCAGTAGTCCACGGGGCGGGGTCTACGAGCAGTACTTC
CASSPRGGVYEQYF
>14|TRBJ1-4|NA|TRBV6-6|NA
TGTGCCAGCAGTTACTCGCCAGTGAATGAAAAACTGTTTTTT
CASSYSPVNEKLFF
>14|TRBJ1-1|TRBD1|TRBV27|NA
TGTGCCAGCAGCTTACAGGGGAGGTGGACTGAAGCTTTCTTT
CASSLQGRWTEAFF
>12|TRBJ2-7|NA|TRBV6-5|NA
TGTGCCAGCAGTTGGGCAGGGTATGAGCAGTACTTC
CASSWAGYEQYF
>15|TRBJ2-5|TRBD2|TRBV7-2|NA
TGTGCCAGCAGCCCCTCGGGCGGGAGGTATGAGACCCAGTACTTC
CASSPSGGRYETQYF
>13|TRBJ2-7|NA|TRBV11-1|NA
TGTGCCAGCAGCTTATGGGGACCCTACGAGCAGTACTTC
CASSLWGPYEQYF
>14|TRBJ2-7|TRBD2|TRBV11-3|NA
TGTGCCAGCAGCGTTAGCGGGGGCACCTACGAGCAGTACTTC
CASSVSGGTYEQYF
>11|TRBJ1-6|NA|TRBV20-1|NA
TGCAGTGCTAGAATTAAGTCACCCCTCCACTTT
CSARIKSPLHF
>12|TRBJ1-2|NA|TRBV28|NA
TGTGCCAGCAGGATGAGTCTGAGTGGCTACACCTTC
CASRMSLSGYTF
>13|TRBJ2-7|NA|TRBV6-6|once
TGTGCCAGCAACGATCTAGGGGTCGACGAGCAGTACTTC
CASNDLGVDEQYF
>16|TRBJ2-5|TRBD2|TRBV18|few
TGTGCCAGCTCACCTAGGACTAGCGGGAGTTCGGAGACCCAGTACTTC
CASSPRTSGSSETQYF
>15|TRBJ1-6|NA|TRBV12-5|NA
TGTGCTAGTGGGGGGGGGAACAGCTCGAATTCACCCCTCCACTTT
CASGGGNSSNSPLHF
>15|TRBJ2-7|TRBD1|TRBV6-2/TRBV6-3|NA
TGTGCCAGCAGTTACTCGGACAGGGAACCCTACGAGCAGTACTTC
CASSYSDREPYEQYF
>16|TRBJ2-1|TRBD2|TRBV7-9|few
TGTGCCAGCAGCTTAGAAGCGGGGGGCGGCTACAATGAGCAGTTCTTC
CASSLEAGGGYNEQFF
>16|TRBJ1-5|NA|TRBV4-1|NA
TGCGCCAGCAGCCAAGAAGGACACCGAAACAATCAGCCCCAGCATTTT
CASSQEGHRNNQPQHF
>13|TRBJ1-1|NA|TRBV12-3/TRBV12-4|NA
TGTGCCAGCAGTTTTGCAGAATACACTGAAGCTTTCTTT
CASSFAEYTEAFF
>15|TRBJ1-1|NA|TRBV6-5|once
TGTGCCAGCAGTTACTATCCAGGGCGTGCCACTGAAGCTTTCTTT
CASSYYPGRATEAFF
>12|TRBJ2-2|NA|TRBV5-6|few
TGTGCCAGCAGCTTGGAGAGCGGGGAGCTGTTTTTT
CASSLESGELFF